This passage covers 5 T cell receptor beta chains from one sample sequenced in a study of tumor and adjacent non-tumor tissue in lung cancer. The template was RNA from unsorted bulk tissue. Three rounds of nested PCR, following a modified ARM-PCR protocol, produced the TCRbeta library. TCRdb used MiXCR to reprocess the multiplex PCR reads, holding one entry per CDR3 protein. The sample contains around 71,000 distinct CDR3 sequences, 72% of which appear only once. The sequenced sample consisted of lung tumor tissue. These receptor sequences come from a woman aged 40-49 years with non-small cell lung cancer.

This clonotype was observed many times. The CDR3 DNA is TGTGCCAGCGCGTGGACTGAAGCTTTCTTT. The encoded protein is CASAWTEAFF. This chain links TRBV2 with TRBJ1-1; the D is unclear. The germline CDR1 and CDR2 sequences are SNHLY and FYNNEI. This CDR3 spans 10 amino acids. The ends were cut back, 8 bases at V and 5 bases at J, with 6 bases in the middle. Full variable domain (missing parts from reference TRBV2 and TRBJ1-1): EPEVTQTPSHQVTQMGQEVILRCVPISNHLYFYWYRQILGQKVEFLVSFYNNEISEKSEIFDDQFSVERPDGSNFTLKIRSTKLEDSAMYFCASAWTEAFFGQGTRLTVV.

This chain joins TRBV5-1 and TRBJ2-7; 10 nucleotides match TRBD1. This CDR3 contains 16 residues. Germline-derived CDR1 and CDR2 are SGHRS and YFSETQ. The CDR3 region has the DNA TGCACCAACAGCTTCGGACAGGGGGGAGAAAGGTTCGAGCAGTACTTC. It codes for CTNSFGQGGERFEQYF. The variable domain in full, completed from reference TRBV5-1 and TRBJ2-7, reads KAGVTQTPRYLIKTRGQQVTLSCSPISGHRSVSWYQQTPGQGLQFLFEYFSETQRNKGNFPGRFSGRQFSNSRSEMNVSTLELGDSALYLCTNSFGQGGERFEQYFGPGTRLTVT.

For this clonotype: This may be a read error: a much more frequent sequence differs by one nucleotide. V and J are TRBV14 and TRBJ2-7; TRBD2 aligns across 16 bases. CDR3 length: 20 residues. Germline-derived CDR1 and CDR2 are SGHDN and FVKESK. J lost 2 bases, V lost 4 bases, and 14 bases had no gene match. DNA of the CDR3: TGTGCCAGCAGCCGAGCCGCCGGGACTAGCGGGAGGGGAAGGGCCTACGAGCAGTACTTC. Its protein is CASSRAAGTSGRGRAYEQYF.

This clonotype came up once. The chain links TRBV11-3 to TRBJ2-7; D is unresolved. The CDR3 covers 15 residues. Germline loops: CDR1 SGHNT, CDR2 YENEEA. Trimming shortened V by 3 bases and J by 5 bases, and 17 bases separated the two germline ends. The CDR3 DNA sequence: TGTGCCAGCAGCTTCCCACTGGTGGCTACCAACGAGCAGTACTTC. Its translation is CASSFPLVATNEQYF.

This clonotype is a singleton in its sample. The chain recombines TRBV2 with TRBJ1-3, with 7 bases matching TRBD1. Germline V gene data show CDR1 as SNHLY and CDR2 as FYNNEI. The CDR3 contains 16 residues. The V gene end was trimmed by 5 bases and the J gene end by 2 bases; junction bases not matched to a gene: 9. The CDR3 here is CASSSGQSFAGNTIYF. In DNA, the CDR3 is TGTGCCAGCAGTTCGGGACAGTCTTTCGCTGGAAACACCATATATTTT.